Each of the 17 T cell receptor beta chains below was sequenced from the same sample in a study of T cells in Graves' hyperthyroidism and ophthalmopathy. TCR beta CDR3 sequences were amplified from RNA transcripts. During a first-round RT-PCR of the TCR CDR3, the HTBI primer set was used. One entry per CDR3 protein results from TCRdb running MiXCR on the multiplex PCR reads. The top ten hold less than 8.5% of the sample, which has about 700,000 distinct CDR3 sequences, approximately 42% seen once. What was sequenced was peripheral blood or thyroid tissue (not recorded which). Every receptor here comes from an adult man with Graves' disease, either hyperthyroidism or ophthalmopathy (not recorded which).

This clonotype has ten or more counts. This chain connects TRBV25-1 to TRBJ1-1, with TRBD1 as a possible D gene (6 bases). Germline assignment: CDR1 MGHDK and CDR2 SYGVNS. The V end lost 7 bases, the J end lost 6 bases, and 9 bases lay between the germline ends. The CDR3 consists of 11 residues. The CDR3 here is CASIQGSEAFF. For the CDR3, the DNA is TGTGCCAGCATCCAGGGGTCTGAAGCTTTCTTT.

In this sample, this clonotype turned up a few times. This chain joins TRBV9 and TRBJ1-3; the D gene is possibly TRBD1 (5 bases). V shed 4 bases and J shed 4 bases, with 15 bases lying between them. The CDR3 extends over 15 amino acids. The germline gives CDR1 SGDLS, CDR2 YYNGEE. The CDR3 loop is CASSPQTDYGNTIYF. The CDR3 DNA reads TGTGCCAGCAGCCCACAGACAGATTACGGAAACACCATATATTTT. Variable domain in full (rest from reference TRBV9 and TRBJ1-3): DSGVTQTPKHLITATGQRVTLRCSPRSGDLSVYWYQQSLDQGLQFLIQYYNGEERAKGNILERFSAQQFPDLHSELNLSSLELGDSALYFCASSPQTDYGNTIYFGEGSWLTVV.

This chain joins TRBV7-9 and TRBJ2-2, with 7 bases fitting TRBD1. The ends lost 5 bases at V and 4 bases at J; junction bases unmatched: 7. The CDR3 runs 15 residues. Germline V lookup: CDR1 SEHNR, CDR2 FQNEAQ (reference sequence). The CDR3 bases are TGTGCCAGCAGCCGCTTAGGGGACAGCACCGGGGAGCTGTTTTTT. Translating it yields CASSRLGDSTGELFF.

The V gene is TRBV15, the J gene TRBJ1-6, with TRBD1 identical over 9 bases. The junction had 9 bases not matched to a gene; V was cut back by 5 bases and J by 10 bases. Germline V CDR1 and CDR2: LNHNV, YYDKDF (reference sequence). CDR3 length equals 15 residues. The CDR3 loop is CATSHRDRVGSPLHF. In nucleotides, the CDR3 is TGTGCCACCAGCCACCGGGACAGGGTTGGGTCACCCCTCCACTTT.

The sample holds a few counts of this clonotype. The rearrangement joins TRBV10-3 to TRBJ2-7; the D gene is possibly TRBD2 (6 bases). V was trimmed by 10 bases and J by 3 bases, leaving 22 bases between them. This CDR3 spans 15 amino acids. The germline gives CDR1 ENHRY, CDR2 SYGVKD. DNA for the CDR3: TGTGCCAGCAGGGACGGGAGTTTATACCGCTACGAGCAGTACTTC. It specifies CASRDGSLYRYEQYF.

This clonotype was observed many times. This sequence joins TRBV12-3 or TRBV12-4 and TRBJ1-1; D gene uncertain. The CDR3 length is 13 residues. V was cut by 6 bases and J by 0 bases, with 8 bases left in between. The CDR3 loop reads CASSVDLNTEAFF. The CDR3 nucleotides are TGTGCCAGCAGCGTTGACCTGAACACTGAAGCTTTCTTT.

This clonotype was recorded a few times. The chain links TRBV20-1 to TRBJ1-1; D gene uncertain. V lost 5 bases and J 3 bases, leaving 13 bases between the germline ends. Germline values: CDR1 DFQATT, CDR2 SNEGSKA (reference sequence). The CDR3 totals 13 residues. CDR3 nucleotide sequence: TGCAGTGCTGCAAAAACTGGGGACACTGAAGCTTTCTTT. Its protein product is CSAAKTGDTEAFF.

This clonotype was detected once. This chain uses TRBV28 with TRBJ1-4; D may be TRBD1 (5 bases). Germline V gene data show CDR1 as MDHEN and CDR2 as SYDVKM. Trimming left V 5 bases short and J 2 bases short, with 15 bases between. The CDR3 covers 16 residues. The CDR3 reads CASSARQFRTNEKLFF. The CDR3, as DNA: TGTGCCAGCAGTGCCCGACAGTTTCGCACTAATGAAAAACTGTTTTTT.

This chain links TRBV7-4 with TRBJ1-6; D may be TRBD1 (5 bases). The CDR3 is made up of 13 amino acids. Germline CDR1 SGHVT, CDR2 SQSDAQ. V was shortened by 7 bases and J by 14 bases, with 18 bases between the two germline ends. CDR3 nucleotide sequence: TGTGCCAGCACCACACTCACAGGTGCTGCCCTCCACTTT. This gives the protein CASTTLTGAALHF.

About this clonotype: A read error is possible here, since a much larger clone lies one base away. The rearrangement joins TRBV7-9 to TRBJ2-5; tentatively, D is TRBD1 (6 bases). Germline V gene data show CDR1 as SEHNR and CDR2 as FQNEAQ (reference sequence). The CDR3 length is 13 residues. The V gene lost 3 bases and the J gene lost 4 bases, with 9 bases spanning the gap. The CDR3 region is CASSFNRVETQYF. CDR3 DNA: TGTGCCAGCAGCTTCAACAGGGTAGAGACCCAGTACTTC.

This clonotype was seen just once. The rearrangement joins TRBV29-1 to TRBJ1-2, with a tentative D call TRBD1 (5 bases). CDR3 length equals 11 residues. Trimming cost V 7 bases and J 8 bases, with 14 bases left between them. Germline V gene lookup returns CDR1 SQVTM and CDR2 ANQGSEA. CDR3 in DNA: TGCAGCGGGGGACCGTATCACGGCTACACCTTC. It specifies CSGGPYHGYTF.

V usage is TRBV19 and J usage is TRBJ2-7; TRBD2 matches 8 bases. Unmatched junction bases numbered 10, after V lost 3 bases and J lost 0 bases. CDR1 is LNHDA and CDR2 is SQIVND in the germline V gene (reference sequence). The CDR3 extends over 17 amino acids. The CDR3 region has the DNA TGTGCCAGTAGTATGCCCCCTGGGGCGGGAGGCTCCTACGAGCAGTACTTC. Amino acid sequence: CASSMPPGAGGSYEQYF.

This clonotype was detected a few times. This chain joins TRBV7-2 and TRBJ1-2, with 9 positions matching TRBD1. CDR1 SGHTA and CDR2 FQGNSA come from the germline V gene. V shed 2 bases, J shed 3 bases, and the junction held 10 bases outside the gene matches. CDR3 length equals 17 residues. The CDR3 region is CASSLTGGASKDYGYTF. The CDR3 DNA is TGTGCCAGCAGCTTAACAGGGGGCGCATCCAAAGACTATGGCTACACCTTC.

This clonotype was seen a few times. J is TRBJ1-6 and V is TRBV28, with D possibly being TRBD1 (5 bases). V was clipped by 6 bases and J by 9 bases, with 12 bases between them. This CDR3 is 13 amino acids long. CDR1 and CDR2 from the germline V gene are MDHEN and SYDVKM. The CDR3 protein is CASRGFGGSPLHF. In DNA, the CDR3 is TGTGCCAGCAGGGGTTTCGGGGGTTCACCCCTCCACTTT.

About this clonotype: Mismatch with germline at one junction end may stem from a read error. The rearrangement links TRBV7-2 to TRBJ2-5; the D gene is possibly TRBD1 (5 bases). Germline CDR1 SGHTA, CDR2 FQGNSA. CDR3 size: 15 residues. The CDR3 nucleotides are TGTGCCAGCAGCTTAGCAGGGGCTAACCAAGGGACCCAGTACTTC. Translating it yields CASSLAGANQGTQYF.

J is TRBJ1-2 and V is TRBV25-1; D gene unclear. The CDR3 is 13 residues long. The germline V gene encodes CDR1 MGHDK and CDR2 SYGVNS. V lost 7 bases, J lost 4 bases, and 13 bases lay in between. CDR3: CASTNHSRYGYTF. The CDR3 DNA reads TGTGCCAGCACGAATCACAGTCGCTATGGCTACACCTTC.

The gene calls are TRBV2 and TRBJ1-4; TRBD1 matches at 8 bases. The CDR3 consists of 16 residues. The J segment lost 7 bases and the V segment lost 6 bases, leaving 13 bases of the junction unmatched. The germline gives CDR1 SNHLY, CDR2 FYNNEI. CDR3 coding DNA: TGTGCCAGCAGCGTAAAGACTCAGGGGGCGGTTGAAAAACTGTTTTTT. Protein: CASSVKTQGAVEKLFF.